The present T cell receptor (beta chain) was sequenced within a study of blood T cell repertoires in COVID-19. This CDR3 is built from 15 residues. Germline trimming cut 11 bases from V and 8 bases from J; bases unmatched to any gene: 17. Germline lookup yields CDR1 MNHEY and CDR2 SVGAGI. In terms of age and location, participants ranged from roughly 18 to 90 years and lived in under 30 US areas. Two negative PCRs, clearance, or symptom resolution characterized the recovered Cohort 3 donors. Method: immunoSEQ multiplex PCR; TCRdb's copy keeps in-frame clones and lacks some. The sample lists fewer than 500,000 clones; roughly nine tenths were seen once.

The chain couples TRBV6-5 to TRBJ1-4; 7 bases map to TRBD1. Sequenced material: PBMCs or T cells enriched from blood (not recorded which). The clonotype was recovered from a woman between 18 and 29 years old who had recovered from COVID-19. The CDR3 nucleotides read TGTGCCTCCCGCAGGGGGGACTCCCCCCAAGAAAAACTGTTTTTT. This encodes CASRRGDSPQEKLFF.